The TCR beta chain under discussion was sequenced for a study of PD-1 blockade in classical Hodgkin lymphoma. Looking at the study overall: Nivolumab was administered to patients intravenously at 3 mg/kg every 2 weeks.

Germline V gene lookup returns CDR1 SNHLY and CDR2 FYNNEI. V was pared by 4 bases and J by 4 bases, with 3 bases of the junction left unmatched. CDR3 size: 13 residues. Sample time point: cycle 4 day 1 (C4D1), after 6 weeks of nivolumab. No patient escaped relapse after autologous stem cell transplantation, and brentuximab vedotin exposure varied. Reported best responses ranged across complete response, partial response or progressive disease. Clones were sequenced by immunoSEQ multiplex PCR, and TCRdb holds only the in-frame ones, with some missing. The sample lists about 93,000 clones; roughly 78% were seen once.

The source is a human donor with classical Hodgkin lymphoma. The gene calls are TRBV2 and TRBJ1-2; 7 bases agree with TRBD1. This material consisted of peripheral blood mononuclear cells (PBMCs), taken before the fourth cycle of nivolumab. The CDR3 sequence is CASSGTGLYGYTF. The CDR3, as DNA: TGTGCCAGCAGTGGGACAGGCCTCTATGGCTACACCTTC.